These T cell receptor beta chains were read from a single sample in a study of cytomegalovirus exposure and HLA in healthy donors. Assay used: immunoSEQ multiplex PCR; TCRdb lists only in-frame clones, some missing. The sample has 120,000 to 150,000 clones, around three fifths seen once. The sequenced material came from PBMCs. The receptor source for this set is a woman under 40 in good health and CMV-seropositive. Each CDR3 is given with its conserved first and last residue. Each record gives: CDR3 length, V gene, D gene, clone size, J gene, CDR3 DNA, CDR3 protein. D genes are given only for firm matches. Clone size appears in some rows only: once, few, many, or a class for an expanded clone.

13,TRBV10-2,NA,NA,TRBJ1-1,TGCGCCAGCAGTAGACAGACGAACACTGAAGCTTTCTTT,CASSRQTNTEAFF
14,TRBV6-5,NA,NA,TRBJ1-1,TGTGCCAGCAGTTACCGGGGTGAGGCCACTGAAGCTTTCTTT,CASSYRGEATEAFF
14,TRBV10-1,NA,NA,TRBJ1-1,TGCGCCAGCAGTGATTACCAGGGGACCGGCCAAGCTTTCTTT,CASSDYQGTGQAFF
15,TRBV6-5,TRBD2,few,TRBJ2-5,TGTGCCAGCAGTATAGGGGCGGGAGATAGGGAGACCCAGTACTTC,CASSIGAGDRETQYF
16,TRBV5-4,NA,NA,TRBJ2-3,TGTGCCAGCAGCTTGGTAGCGAGAGCTAGCACAGATACGCAGTATTTT,CASSLVARASTDTQYF
15,TRBV4-2,NA,NA,TRBJ1-1,TGTGCCAGCAGCCAGGGTTGGACAACCCCCACTGAAGCTTTCTTT,CASSQGWTTPTEAFF
14,TRBV6-1,NA,NA,TRBJ2-1,TGTGCCAGCTCGACTGAAAGCTCCTACAATGAGCAGTTCTTC,CASSTESSYNEQFF
16,TRBV7-8,TRBD1,few,TRBJ2-3,TGTGCCAGCAGCTTAGCAGGACAGGCCCGCACAGATACGCAGTATTTT,CASSLAGQARTDTQYF
16,TRBV7-6,TRBD2,NA,TRBJ2-2,TGTGCCAGCAGCTTGGGACTAGCGGGGTCCTCTGGGGAGCTGTTTTTT,CASSLGLAGSSGELFF
14,TRBV27,NA,NA,TRBJ2-1,TGTGCCAGCAGTGAGGAGGTTGGGTACAATGAGCAGTTCTTC,CASSEEVGYNEQFF
15,TRBV6-5,TRBD1,NA,TRBJ1-3,TGTGCCAGCAGTCCTAGGACAGGGTTTGGAAACACCATATATTTT,CASSPRTGFGNTIYF
14,TRBV19,NA,NA,TRBJ2-1,TGTGCCAGTAGCCCCCCAGGAGGGTACAATGAGCAGTTCTTC,CASSPPGGYNEQFF
14,TRBV6-4,TRBD2,NA,TRBJ2-5,TGTGCCAGCAGTCTACTAGCGGGAGGATGGGAGCAGTACTTC,CASSLLAGGWEQYF
14,TRBV28,NA,NA,TRBJ2-5,TGTGCCAGCAGTTGGCCCGGGGTACAAGAGACCCAGTACTTC,CASSWPGVQETQYF
14,TRBV5-1,TRBD1,few,TRBJ2-7,TGCGCCAGCAGCCGCGACAGGGGTTGGAACGAGCAGTACTTC,CASSRDRGWNEQYF
17,TRBV9,TRBD1,few,TRBJ1-1,TGTGCCAGCAGCGAGAATACAGGGGGGGCCATCAGCACTGAAGCTTTCTTT,CASSENTGGAISTEAFF
16,TRBV27,NA,NA,TRBJ2-3,TGTGCCAGCAGTTTTTACGCGGGAACGGGTACAGATACGCAGTATTTT,CASSFYAGTGTDTQYF
14,TRBV6-1,TRBD1,NA,TRBJ1-4,TGTGCCAGCATAAGGACAGGGGCATCGGAAAAACTGTTTTTT,CASIRTGASEKLFF
14,TRBV5-1,TRBD2,NA,TRBJ2-7,TGCGCCAGCAAGGGGAGGGCAAGCTCCTACGAGCAGTACTTC,CASKGRASSYEQYF
16,TRBV6-6,NA,NA,TRBJ2-7,TGTGCCAGCAGTTATCTAACAGGGTTGAAGGTCTACGAGCAGTACTTC,CASSYLTGLKVYEQYF
14,TRBV10-3,TRBD2,few,TRBJ2-7,TGTGCCATCAGTGGAGCGGGAGAGGGGTACGAGCAGTACTTC,CAISGAGEGYEQYF
14,TRBV7-2,NA,NA,TRBJ2-5,TGTGCCAGCGCCTCCAACCCGGGGCAAGAGACCCAGTACTTC,CASASNPGQETQYF
13,TRBV6-5,NA,few,TRBJ2-7,TGTGCCAGCAGTTACGACAGATACTACGAGCAGTACTTC,CASSYDRYYEQYF
15,TRBV28,TRBD1,few,TRBJ2-1,TGTGCCAGCAGGGAACAGGGGGCGGGATACAATGAGCAGTTCTTC,CASREQGAGYNEQFF
13,TRBV19,NA,NA,TRBJ1-3,TGTGCCAGTAGTGTCGGGGCTGGAAACACCATATATTTT,CASSVGAGNTIYF
14,TRBV27,NA,NA,TRBJ2-3,TGTGCCAGCACGGTCGGACTCTCCACAGATACGCAGTATTTT,CASTVGLSTDTQYF
13,TRBV29-1,TRBD1,NA,TRBJ1-2,TGCAGCGACCGGGACAGGAGTGACTATGGCTACACCTTC,CSDRDRSDYGYTF
18,TRBV7-9,TRBD2,few,TRBJ2-3,TGTGCCAGCAGCTCCCCCCCGCGGGAGGGCCTAGGCCCAGATACGCAGTATTTT,CASSSPPREGLGPDTQYF
13,TRBV2,TRBD2,once,TRBJ2-1,TGTGCCAGCCCTATGACTAGCGGGAATGAGCAGTTCTTC,CASPMTSGNEQFF
13,TRBV5-1,NA,NA,TRBJ2-7,TGCGCCAGCAGCTTGACAGGCCGCTACGAGCAGTACTTC,CASSLTGRYEQYF
16,TRBV5-1,TRBD2,NA,TRBJ2-1,TGCGCCAGCAGCTTGGGGTATGGCGGGGGCTACAATGAGCAGTTCTTC,CASSLGYGGGYNEQFF
14,TRBV6-4,TRBD2,few,TRBJ2-1,TGTGCCAGCAGTGGAGCGGGGGGGATGAATGAGCAGTTCTTC,CASSGAGGMNEQFF
15,TRBV9,NA,NA,TRBJ2-3,TGTGCCAGCAGCGTATGGCGGGGTGGTGCAGATACGCAGTATTTT,CASSVWRGGADTQYF
15,TRBV6-6,NA,NA,TRBJ2-7,TGTGCCACAACATCAAGGCAGGGCAGCTCCTACGAGCAGTACTTC,CATTSRQGSSYEQYF
16,TRBV6-6,NA,once,TRBJ2-1,TGTGCCAGCAGTCGACAGGTTTATCCCCGGTTCAATGAGCAGTTCTTC,CASSRQVYPRFNEQFF
17,TRBV5-1,NA,NA,TRBJ1-2,TGCGCCAGCAGCTTGGCGATTAGGGACAAGGCGATTTATGGCTACACCTTC,CASSLAIRDKAIYGYTF
16,TRBV19,NA,once,TRBJ1-4,TGTGCCAGTAGTCCCAGCCCGGAGGGAACTAATGAAAAACTGTTTTTT,CASSPSPEGTNEKLFF
18,TRBV6-4,TRBD2,few,TRBJ2-7,TGTGCCAGCAGTGTTTTGGAGACTAGCGGGAGCGAGTCCCACGAGCAGTACTTC,CASSVLETSGSESHEQYF
17,TRBV4-2,TRBD2,NA,TRBJ2-1,TGTGCCAGCAGCCAAGTTGGGACTAGCGGGAGGTTCAATGAGCAGTTCTTC,CASSQVGTSGRFNEQFF
14,TRBV5-5,NA,NA,TRBJ2-3,TGTGCCAGCAGAAGTTTACTCCGCACAGATACGCAGTATTTT,CASRSLLRTDTQYF
17,TRBV5-1,NA,NA,TRBJ2-7,TGCGCCAGCAGCTTAAACATCGGGGTCAACCACCTTAACGAGCAGTACTTC,CASSLNIGVNHLNEQYF
18,TRBV7-9,TRBD1,few,TRBJ2-1,TGTGCCAGCAGCTTAGTTGGTTCAGGGACAGGTCTCTACAATGAGCAGTTCTTC,CASSLVGSGTGLYNEQFF
15,TRBV4-2,NA,NA,TRBJ1-6,TGTGCCAGCAGCCAATCAGGTACCTGGATTTCACCCCTCCACTTT,CASSQSGTWISPLHF
14,TRBV6-5,NA,NA,TRBJ2-7,TGTGCCAGCAGTAGCTTTCGACAGCCCTACGAGCAGTACTTC,CASSSFRQPYEQYF
13,TRBV6-5,TRBD1,NA,TRBJ1-5,TGTGCCAGCCGAGGGGGCAGCAATCAGCCCCAGCATTTT,CASRGGSNQPQHF
13,TRBV11-2,NA,NA,TRBJ2-5,TGTGCCAGCAGCTCGAGGGTAGGGGAGACCCAGTACTTC,CASSSRVGETQYF
15,TRBV2,TRBD1,NA,TRBJ1-3,TGTGCCAGCAGACGAGAGGGGACAGCCGGAAACACCATATATTTT,CASRREGTAGNTIYF
16,TRBV5-1,TRBD1,NA,TRBJ1-1,TGCGCCAGCAGCTGGAAGGGGGCTGATGGGAGCACTGAAGCTTTCTTT,CASSWKGADGSTEAFF
14,TRBV13,NA,NA,TRBJ1-2,TGTGCCAGCAGCCCGGGGCGGGGGTACTATGGCTACACCTTC,CASSPGRGYYGYTF
12,TRBV6-5,NA,few,TRBJ1-1,TGTGCCAGCCGAAGGGGAGGAACTGAAGCTTTCTTT,CASRRGGTEAFF
12,TRBV10-3,NA,NA,TRBJ1-2,TGTGCCATCGAGAAGCGTGGCTATGGCTACACCTTC,CAIEKRGYGYTF
16,TRBV9,TRBD2,NA,TRBJ2-3,TGTGCCAGCAGCGTAGACTGGACTAGCGGGAGCGATACGCAGTATTTT,CASSVDWTSGSDTQYF
14,TRBV30,NA,NA,TRBJ1-1,TGTGCCTGGATGGATTTTCGGGTAAACACTGAAGCTTTCTTT,CAWMDFRVNTEAFF
14,TRBV27,TRBD1,NA,TRBJ1-5,TGTGCCAGCAGCCAAGGACAGGGCAATCAGCCCCAGCATTTT,CASSQGQGNQPQHF
14,TRBV30,TRBD1,few,TRBJ1-1,TGTGCCTGGAAACGGACAGGGGTTCGGACTGAAGCTTTCTTT,CAWKRTGVRTEAFF
17,TRBV28,NA,NA,TRBJ2-6,TGTGCCAGCAGTTTATGGTCAGGGTTCCCCGGGGCCAACGTCCTGACTTTC,CASSLWSGFPGANVLTF